What follows are 26 T cell receptor beta chains derived from one specimen sequenced in a study of blood T cell repertoires in COVID-19. The data were produced by immunoSEQ multiplex PCR, yet TCRdb's version contains in-frame clones alone and is incomplete. Here the sample spans around 500,000 clones, around nine tenths being singletons. The sequencing input was PBMCs or T cells enriched from blood (not recorded which). The receptors here all came from a woman aged 55-69 years who had recovered from COVID-19.

The rearrangement joins TRBV5-8 to TRBJ2-3; D remains ambiguous. CDR1 and CDR2 from the germline V gene are SGHTS and YDEGEE. The CDR3 spans 12 residues. Trimming removed 0 bases from V and 5 bases from J, with 4 bases in between. The CDR3 region has the DNA TGTGCCAGCAGCTTGGCGGTAGATACGCAGTATTTT. Protein product: CASSLAVDTQYF.

The CDR3 DNA follows: TGTGCCAGCCGCCCCTTCGGACAGGTTATAGCCGACTATGGCTACACCTTC. Translated: CASRPFGQVIADYGYTF. The chain uses TRBV19 and TRBJ1-2, with 7 bases that match TRBD1. This CDR3 spans 17 amino acids. CDR1 and CDR2 (germline): LNHDA, SQIVND (reference sequence). Losses at the gene ends were 9 bases for V and 3 bases for J; bases not matched to a gene: 19.

The CDR3 spells CAITSTGITEAFF. As DNA, the CDR3 is TGTGCCATCACCTCGACAGGGATCACTGAAGCTTTCTTT. The chain has TRBV10-3 and TRBJ1-1; 7 bases line up with TRBD1. The length of the CDR3 is 13 residues. With 7 bases clipped from V and 4 bases from J, the junction kept 6 bases outside the gene matches. The germline gives CDR1 ENHRY, CDR2 SYGVKD.

This clone was seen only once. The genes are TRBV10-1 and TRBJ2-2, with 7 positions matching TRBD1. CDR1 and CDR2 (germline): WNHNN, SYGVQD (reference sequence). CDR3 length: 16 amino acids. V lost 2 bases, J lost 7 bases, and 10 bases stayed unmatched. The CDR3 region has the DNA TGCGCCAGCAGTGAGAATCGGCCAGGGGGAAGCGGGGAGCTGTTTTTT. Translation: CASSENRPGGSGELFF.

This sequence joins TRBV2 and TRBJ1-4; D unclear. V lost 5 bases, J lost 0 bases, and 7 bases lay in between. Looked up from germline, CDR1 is SNHLY and CDR2 is FYNNEI. The CDR3 has 14 amino acids. CDR3: CASSLSATNEKLFF. In DNA, the CDR3 is TGTGCCAGCAGTTTAAGCGCAACTAATGAAAAACTGTTTTTT.

The rearrangement links TRBV12-3 or TRBV12-4 to TRBJ1-3, with D unresolved. V was cut by 6 bases and J by 1 base, with 4 bases left in between. This CDR3 has 12 residues. The CDR3 DNA reads as TGTGCCAGCAGCTATTCTGGAAACACCATATATTTT. The encoded protein is CASSYSGNTIYF.

The chain has TRBV9 and TRBJ2-2; TRBD2 matches 8 bases. Germline CDR1 and CDR2: SGDLS and YYNGEE. The CDR3 has 18 residues. V lost 0 bases, J lost 3 bases, and 10 bases stayed unmatched. The CDR3 region has the DNA TGTGCCAGCAGCGTAGCTTCATCGGGGGGGTCCTACACCGGGGAGCTGTTTTTT. Translation: CASSVASSGGSYTGELFF. The full variable domain, with the rest looked up from reference TRBV9 and TRBJ2-2, is DSGVTQTPKHLITATGQRVTLRCSPRSGDLSVYWYQQSLDQGLQFLIQYYNGEERAKGNILERFSAQQFPDLHSELNLSSLELGDSALYFCASSVASSGGSYTGELFFGEGSRLTVL.

The chain links TRBV7-9 to TRBJ2-5; TRBD1 might be the D (5 bases). Trimming pared 5 bases from V and 1 base from J, leaving 14 bases between. This CDR3 has 15 amino acids. The germline gives CDR1 SEHNR, CDR2 FQNEAQ (reference sequence). DNA for the CDR3: TGTGCCAGCAGCGCTTTATGGGGCAGCCAAGAGACCCAGTACTTC. Amino acid sequence: CASSALWGSQETQYF.

The chain carries TRBV10-2 and TRBJ2-1; D not certain. V shed 2 bases and J shed 9 bases, with 8 bases lying between them. The CDR3 totals 12 residues. The germline V gene encodes CDR1 WSHSY and CDR2 SAAADI. CDR3 sequence: CASSEGWSEQFF. CDR3 bases: TGCGCCAGCAGTGAGGGTTGGAGTGAGCAGTTCTTC.

Details on this clone: A junction boundary mismatches the germline segment, possibly from a read error. V gene TRBV2 combines with J gene TRBJ1-2; a possible D gene is TRBD1 (6 bases). The CDR3 is made up of 14 amino acids. Germline V CDR1 and CDR2: SNHLY, FYNNEI. The CDR3 region is CASREGTHTYGYTF. The CDR3 nucleotides read TGTGCCAGCAGGGAAGGGACACACACATATGGCTACACCTTC.

The rearrangement uses TRBV19 and TRBJ1-5; 12 bases align to TRBD1. The CDR3 is 16 amino acids. In germline, CDR1 is LNHDA, CDR2 SQIVND (reference sequence). Trimming took 7 bases from V and 2 from J; bases not matched to a gene: 6. CDR3 region: CASKGTGGWGNQPQHF. CDR3 coding DNA: TGTGCCAGTAAGGGGACAGGGGGCTGGGGCAATCAGCCCCAGCATTTT.

The V call is TRBV13, the J call TRBJ2-7, with a possible D match to TRBD1 (5 bases). Germline lookup yields CDR1 PRHDT and CDR2 FYEKMQ (reference sequence). The CDR3 loop spans 14 amino acids. Trimming removed 2 bases at V and 3 bases at J, with 11 bases between. CDR3 DNA: TGTGCCAGCAGCTTACCGGGCAGGGACTACGAGCAGTACTTC. This gives the protein CASSLPGRDYEQYF.

The V and J genes are TRBV6-1 and TRBJ1-2; 9 bases agree with TRBD1. CDR1 is MNHNS and CDR2 is SASEGT in the germline V gene. The CDR3 has 15 residues. V lost 1 base, J lost 7 bases, and 7 bases stayed unmatched. CDR3 coding DNA: TGTGCCAGCAGTGAAGAAAGGACAGGGGTGATTGGCTACACCTTC. Protein product: CASSEERTGVIGYTF.

The V and J genes are TRBV6-1 and TRBJ2-7; 7 bases are a match to TRBD1. Germline V gene lookup returns CDR1 MNHNS and CDR2 SASEGT. J was trimmed by 6 bases and V by 2 bases; bases with no gene match: 10. The CDR3 has 15 amino acids. The CDR3 coding sequence is TGTGCCAGCAGTGAAACCGGGACAGCCCCCGGCGAGCAGTACTTC. This sequence encodes CASSETGTAPGEQYF.

The chain recombines TRBV7-2 with TRBJ2-5; D ambiguous. V dropped 4 bases and J dropped 4 bases, with 7 bases sitting between them. Germline-derived CDR1 and CDR2 are SGHTA and FQGNSA. The CDR3 consists of 12 residues. CDR3 DNA: TGTGCCAGCAGCTCCCAGGTAGAGACCCAGTACTTC. This sequence encodes CASSSQVETQYF.

This chain connects TRBV6-2 or TRBV6-3 to TRBJ2-3; 15 positions agree with TRBD2. Trimming took 2 bases from V and 0 from J; bases not matched to a gene: 12. The CDR3 consists of 21 residues. Germline V gene data show CDR1 as MNHEY and CDR2 as SVGEGT. CDR3 loop: CASSYNPGLAGGLPSTDTQYF. CDR3 bases: TGTGCCAGCAGTTACAACCCTGGACTAGCGGGGGGGCTTCCTAGCACAGATACGCAGTATTTT.

This chain joins TRBV30 and TRBJ1-2; D may be TRBD1 (5 bases). The length of the CDR3 is 11 residues. Trimming pared 2 bases from V and 8 bases from J, leaving 9 bases between. The germline CDR1 and CDR2 sequences are GTSNPN and SVGIG (reference sequence). Here the CDR3 reads CAWSQGVGYTF. As DNA, the CDR3 is TGTGCCTGGAGTCAAGGGGTCGGCTACACCTTC.

For this clone: The same CDR3 also results from other DNA sequences found in this sample. The V gene is TRBV5-1, the J gene TRBJ2-2, with TRBD1 as a possible D gene (5 bases). The germline CDR1 and CDR2 sequences are SGHRS and YFSETQ. CDR3 length: 14 amino acids. Trimming took off 0 bases at V and 4 bases at J, with 7 bases between the two ends. DNA of the CDR3: TGCGCCAGCAGCTTGGGACAGAGCACCGGGGAGCTGTTTTTT. It specifies CASSLGQSTGELFF. The full variable domain, rest sourced from reference TRBV5-1 and TRBJ2-2, is KAGVTQTPRYLIKTRGQQVTLSCSPISGHRSVSWYQQTPGQGLQFLFEYFSETQRNKGNFPGRFSGRQFSNSRSEMNVSTLELGDSALYLCASSLGQSTGELFFGEGSRLTVL.

In DNA, the CDR3 is TGTGCCACCAGCAGAGAAAGGGACAGGGGAGCGAATGAGCAGTTCTTC. Residues: CATSRERDRGANEQFF. The rearrangement uses TRBV15 and TRBJ2-1; TRBD1 matches 10 bases. The CDR3 is 16 residues long. The V segment lost 0 bases and the J segment 7 bases; nucleotides outside the gene matches: 6. Germline V gene lookup returns CDR1 LNHNV and CDR2 YYDKDF (reference sequence).

This sequence joins TRBV6-1 and TRBJ2-7; no clear D. V shed 1 base and J shed 0 bases, with 13 bases lying between them. Germline CDR1 is MNHNS and CDR2 is SASEGT. The length of the CDR3 is 16 residues. Here the CDR3 reads CASSEGDRRSSYEQYV. CDR3 DNA sequence: TGTGCCAGCAGTGAAGGCGACCGCCGGAGCTCCTACGAGCAGTACGTC.

This clone has more than one count but fewer than ten. V is TRBV5-4 and J is TRBJ1-6; 9 bases are shared with TRBD1. The junction had 2 bases not matched to a gene; V was cut back by 1 base and J by 9 bases. The CDR3 is 14 residues long. Germline V gene data show CDR1 as SGHNT and CDR2 as YYREEE (reference sequence). CDR3 bases: TGTGCCAGCAGCTTGACAGGGGGCGCTTCACCCCTCCACTTT. It translates to CASSLTGGASPLHF.

The chain links TRBV9 to TRBJ1-3, with TRBD1 as a possible D gene (5 bases). CDR3 size: 15 residues. V lost 0 bases and J lost 2, with 9 bases in between. CDR1 is SGDLS, CDR2 YYNGEE, per germline. The DNA for the CDR3 is TGTGCCAGCAGCGTAGCAGGGCATGCTGGAAACACCATATATTTT. This codes for CASSVAGHAGNTIYF.

CDR3 sequence reads: CASSTRAGGGTDTQYF. Written as DNA, the CDR3 is TGTGCCAGCAGCACCAGAGCAGGGGGCGGCACAGATACGCAGTATTTT. V is TRBV5-5 and J is TRBJ2-3, with TRBD1 matching over 8 bases. This CDR3 is 16 amino acids long. V lost 4 bases and J lost 1; bases outside the gene matches: 8. Germline V lookup: CDR1 SGHKS, CDR2 YYEKEE (reference sequence).

This sequence joins TRBV5-4 and TRBJ2-5; 7 nucleotides line up with TRBD2. This CDR3 contains 12 residues. Germline lookup yields CDR1 SGHNT and CDR2 YYREEE (reference sequence). Trimming took 3 bases from V and 8 from J; bases not matched to a gene: 4. This chain's CDR3 is CASSWERGTQYF. CDR3 DNA: TGTGCCAGCAGCTGGGAGCGGGGTACCCAGTACTTC.

The chain has TRBV7-8 and TRBJ1-3; the match to TRBD1 covers 7 bases. After removal of 4 bases from V and 3 bases from J, the junction contained 3 bases not matched to a gene. Per germline, CDR1 SGHVS and CDR2 FQNEAQ. The CDR3 has 14 residues. The DNA of the CDR3 is TGTGCCAGCAGCTCTCAGGGGGGTGGAAACACCATATATTTT. Translation: CASSSQGGGNTIYF.

The V gene is TRBV30, the J gene TRBJ1-3, with D possibly TRBD1 on 5 matching bases. Germline V gene data show CDR1 as GTSNPN and CDR2 as SVGIG (reference sequence). V was trimmed by 2 bases and J by 3 bases, leaving 8 bases between them. The CDR3 consists of 13 residues. CDR3 residues: CAWSQGSGNTIYF. Here the CDR3 DNA reads TGTGCCTGGAGTCAGGGAAGTGGAAACACCATATATTTT.